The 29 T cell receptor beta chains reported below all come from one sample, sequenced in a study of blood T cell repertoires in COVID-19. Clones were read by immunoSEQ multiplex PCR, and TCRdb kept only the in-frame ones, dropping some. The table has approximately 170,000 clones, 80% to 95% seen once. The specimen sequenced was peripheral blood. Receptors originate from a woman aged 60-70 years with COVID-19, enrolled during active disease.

CDR3 amino acids: CASILAGKFNGYTF. The CDR3 DNA reads as TGTGCCAGCATCCTGGCAGGCAAGTTTAATGGCTACACCTTC. This sequence joins TRBV6-5 and TRBJ1-2; D is uncertain. Germline lookup yields CDR1 MNHEY and CDR2 SVGAGI. The CDR3 consists of 14 residues. V was pared by 7 bases and J by 6 bases, with 18 bases between.

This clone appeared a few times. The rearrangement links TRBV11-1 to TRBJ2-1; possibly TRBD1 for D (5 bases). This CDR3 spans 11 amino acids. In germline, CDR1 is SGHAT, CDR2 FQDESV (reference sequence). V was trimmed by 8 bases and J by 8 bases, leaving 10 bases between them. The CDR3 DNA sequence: TGTGCCAGCCTAGGGGCATATGAGCAGTTCTTC. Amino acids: CASLGAYEQFF.

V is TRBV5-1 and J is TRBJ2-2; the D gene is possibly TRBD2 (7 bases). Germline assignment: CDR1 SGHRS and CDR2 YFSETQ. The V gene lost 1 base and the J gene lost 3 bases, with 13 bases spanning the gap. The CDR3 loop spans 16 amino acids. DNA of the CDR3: TGCGCCAGCAGCTTGAGGCAGGGGAGGGACACCGGGGAGCTGTTTTTT. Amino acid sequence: CASSLRQGRDTGELFF.

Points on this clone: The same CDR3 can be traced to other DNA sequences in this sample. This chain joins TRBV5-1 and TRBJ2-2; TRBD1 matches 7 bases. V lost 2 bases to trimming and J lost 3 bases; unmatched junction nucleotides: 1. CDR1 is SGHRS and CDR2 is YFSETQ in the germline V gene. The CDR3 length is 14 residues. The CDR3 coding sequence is TGCGCCAGCAGCTTAGGACAGGACACCGGGGAGCTGTTTTTT. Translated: CASSLGQDTGELFF. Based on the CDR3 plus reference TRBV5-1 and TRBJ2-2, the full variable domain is KAGVTQTPRYLIKTRGQQVTLSCSPISGHRSVSWYQQTPGQGLQFLFEYFSETQRNKGNFPGRFSGRQFSNSRSEMNVSTLELGDSALYLCASSLGQDTGELFFGEGSRLTVL.

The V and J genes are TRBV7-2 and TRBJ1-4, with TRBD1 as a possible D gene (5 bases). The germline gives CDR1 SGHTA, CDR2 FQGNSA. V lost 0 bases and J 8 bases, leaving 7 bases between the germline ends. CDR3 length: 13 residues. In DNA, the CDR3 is TGTGCCAGCAGCTTAGCCCGGGGGGAAAAACTGTTTTTT. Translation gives CASSLARGEKLFF.

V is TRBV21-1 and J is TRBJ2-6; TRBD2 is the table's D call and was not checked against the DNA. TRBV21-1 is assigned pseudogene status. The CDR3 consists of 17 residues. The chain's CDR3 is CASSKASGGPGANVLTF. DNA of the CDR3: TGTGCCAGCAGCAAGGCTAGCGGGGGGCCTGGGGCCAACGTCCTGACTTTC.

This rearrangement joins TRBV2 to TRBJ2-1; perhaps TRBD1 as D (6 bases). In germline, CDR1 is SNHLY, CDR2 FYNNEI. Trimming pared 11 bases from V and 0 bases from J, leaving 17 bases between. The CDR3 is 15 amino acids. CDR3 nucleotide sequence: TGTGCCGGGGGAACAGGGCATAGCTCCTACAATGAGCAGTTCTTC. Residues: CAGGTGHSSYNEQFF.

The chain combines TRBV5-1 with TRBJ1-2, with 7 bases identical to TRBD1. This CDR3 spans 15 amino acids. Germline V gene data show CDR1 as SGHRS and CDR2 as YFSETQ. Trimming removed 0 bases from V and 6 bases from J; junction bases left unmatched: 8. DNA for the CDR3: TGCGCCAGCAGCTTGGGTTCAAGGACAGGTGATGGCTACACCTTC. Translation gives CASSLGSRTGDGYTF.

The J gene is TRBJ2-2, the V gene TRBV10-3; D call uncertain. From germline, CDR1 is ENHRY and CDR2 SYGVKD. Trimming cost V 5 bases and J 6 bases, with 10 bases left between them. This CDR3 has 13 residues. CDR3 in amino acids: CAISRSEAGELFF. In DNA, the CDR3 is TGTGCCATCAGTAGGTCCGAGGCCGGGGAGCTGTTTTTT.

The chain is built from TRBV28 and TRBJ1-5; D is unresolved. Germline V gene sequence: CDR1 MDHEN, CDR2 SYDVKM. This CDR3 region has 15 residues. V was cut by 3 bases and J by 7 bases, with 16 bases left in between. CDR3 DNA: TGTGCCAGCAGTTTCACTTCCCAAGGGAGGCAGCCCCAGCATTTT. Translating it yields CASSFTSQGRQPQHF. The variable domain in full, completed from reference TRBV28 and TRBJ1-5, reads DVKVTQSSRYLVKRTGEKVFLECVQDMDHENMFWYRQDPGLGLRLIYFSYDVKMKEKGDIPEGYSVSREKKERFSLILESASTNQTSMYLCASSFTSQGRQPQHFGDGTRLSIL.

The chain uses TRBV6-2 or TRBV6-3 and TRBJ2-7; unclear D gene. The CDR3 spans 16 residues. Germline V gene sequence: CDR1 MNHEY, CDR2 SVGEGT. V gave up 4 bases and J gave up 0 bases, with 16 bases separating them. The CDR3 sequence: CASSSYSRISSYEQYF. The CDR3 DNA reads TGTGCCAGCAGTTCGTACAGCAGAATTAGCTCCTACGAGCAGTACTTC.

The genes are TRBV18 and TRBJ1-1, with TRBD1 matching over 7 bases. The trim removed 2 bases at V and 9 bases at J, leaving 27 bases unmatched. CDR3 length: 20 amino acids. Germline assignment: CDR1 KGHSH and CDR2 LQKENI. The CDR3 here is CASSPKSWTGLSNRIYQAFF. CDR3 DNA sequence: TGTGCCAGCTCACCAAAGTCATGGACAGGCCTAAGTAACCGCATCTACCAAGCTTTCTTT. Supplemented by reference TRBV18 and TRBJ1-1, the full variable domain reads NAGVMQNPRHLVRRRGQEARLRCSPMKGHSHVYWYRQLPEEGLKFMVYLQKENIIDESGMPKERFSAEFPKEGPSILRIQQVVRGDSAAYFCASSPKSWTGLSNRIYQAFFGQGTRLTVV.

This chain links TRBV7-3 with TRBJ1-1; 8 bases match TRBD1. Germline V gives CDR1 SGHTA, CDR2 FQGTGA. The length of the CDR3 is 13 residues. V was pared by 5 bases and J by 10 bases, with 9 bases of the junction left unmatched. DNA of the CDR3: TGTGCCAGCAGCGCACAGACAGGGGATGGAGCTTTCTTT. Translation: CASSAQTGDGAFF.

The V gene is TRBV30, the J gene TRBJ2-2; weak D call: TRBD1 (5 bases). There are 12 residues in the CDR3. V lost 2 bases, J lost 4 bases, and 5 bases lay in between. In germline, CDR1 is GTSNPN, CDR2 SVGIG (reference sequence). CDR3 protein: CAWSRGTGELFF. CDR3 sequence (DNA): TGTGCCTGGAGTAGGGGCACCGGGGAGCTGTTTTTT.

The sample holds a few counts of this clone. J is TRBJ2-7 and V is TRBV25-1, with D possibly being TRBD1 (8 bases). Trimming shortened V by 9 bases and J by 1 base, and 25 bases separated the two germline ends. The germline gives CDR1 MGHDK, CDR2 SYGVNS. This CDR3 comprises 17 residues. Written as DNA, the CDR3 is TGTGCCAGGAACGCTCCGGGACAGGCGGGGGCGTCCTACGAGCAGTACTTC. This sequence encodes CARNAPGQAGASYEQYF.

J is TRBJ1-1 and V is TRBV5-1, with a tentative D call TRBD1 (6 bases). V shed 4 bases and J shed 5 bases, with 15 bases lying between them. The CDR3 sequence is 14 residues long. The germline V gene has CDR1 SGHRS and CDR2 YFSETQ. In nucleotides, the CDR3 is TGCGCCAGCAGCAAGGAACAGGGCCGTACTGAAGCTTTCTTT. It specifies CASSKEQGRTEAFF.

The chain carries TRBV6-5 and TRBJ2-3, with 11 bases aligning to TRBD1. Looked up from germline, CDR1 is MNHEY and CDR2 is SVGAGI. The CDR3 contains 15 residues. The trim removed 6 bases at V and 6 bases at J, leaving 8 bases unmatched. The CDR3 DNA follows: TGTGCCAGCAGGGGGACAGGGGGTAGGGTTGATACGCAGTATTTT. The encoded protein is CASRGTGGRVDTQYF.

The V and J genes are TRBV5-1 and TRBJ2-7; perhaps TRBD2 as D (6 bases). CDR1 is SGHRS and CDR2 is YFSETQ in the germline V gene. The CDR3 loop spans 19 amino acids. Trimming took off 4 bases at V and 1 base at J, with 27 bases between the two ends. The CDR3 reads CASSLGGRPVGASSYEQYF. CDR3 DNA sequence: TGCGCCAGCAGCCTGGGGGGAAGACCTGTAGGGGCTTCATCCTACGAGCAGTACTTC. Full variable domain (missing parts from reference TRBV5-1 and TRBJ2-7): KAGVTQTPRYLIKTRGQQVTLSCSPISGHRSVSWYQQTPGQGLQFLFEYFSETQRNKGNFPGRFSGRQFSNSRSEMNVSTLELGDSALYLCASSLGGRPVGASSYEQYFGPGTRLTVT.

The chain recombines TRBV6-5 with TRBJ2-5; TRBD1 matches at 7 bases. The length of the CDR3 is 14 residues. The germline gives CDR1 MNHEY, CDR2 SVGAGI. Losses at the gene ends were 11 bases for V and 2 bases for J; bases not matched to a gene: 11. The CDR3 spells CASSKGANQETQYF. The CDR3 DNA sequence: TGTGCCTCTTCTAAGGGGGCAAATCAAGAGACCCAGTACTTC.

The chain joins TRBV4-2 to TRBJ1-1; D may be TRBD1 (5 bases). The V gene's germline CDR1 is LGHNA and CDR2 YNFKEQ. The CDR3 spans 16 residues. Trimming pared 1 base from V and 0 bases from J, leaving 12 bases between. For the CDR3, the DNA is TGTGCCAGCAGCCAAGTGAAGGGGAAGATGAACACTGAAGCTTTCTTT. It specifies CASSQVKGKMNTEAFF.

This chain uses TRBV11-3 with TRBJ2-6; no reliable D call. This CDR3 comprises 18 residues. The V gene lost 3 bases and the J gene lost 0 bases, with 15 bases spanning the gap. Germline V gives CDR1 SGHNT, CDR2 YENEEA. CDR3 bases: TGTGCCAGCAGCTTGGCAGGCTCCTCAAGCTCTGGGGCCAACGTCCTGACTTTC. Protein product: CASSLAGSSSSGANVLTF. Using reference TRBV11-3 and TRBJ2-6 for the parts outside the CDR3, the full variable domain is EAGVVQSPRYKIIEKKQPVAFWCNPISGHNTLYWYLQNLGQGPELLIRYENEEAVDDSQLPKDRFSAERLKGVDSTLKIQPAELGDSAVYLCASSLAGSSSSGANVLTFGAGSRLTVL.

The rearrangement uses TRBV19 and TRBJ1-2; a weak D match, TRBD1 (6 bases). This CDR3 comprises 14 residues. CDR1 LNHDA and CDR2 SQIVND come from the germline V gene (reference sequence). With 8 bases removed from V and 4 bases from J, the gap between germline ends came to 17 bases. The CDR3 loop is CASRRQERGYGYTF. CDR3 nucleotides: TGTGCCAGTCGAAGACAGGAAAGGGGCTATGGCTACACCTTC.

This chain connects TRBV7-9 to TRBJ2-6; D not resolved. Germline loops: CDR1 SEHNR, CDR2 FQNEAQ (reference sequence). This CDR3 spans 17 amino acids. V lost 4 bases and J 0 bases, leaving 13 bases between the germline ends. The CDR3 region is CASSSRSLFSGANVLTF. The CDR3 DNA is TGTGCCAGCAGCTCCCGGTCCTTATTCTCTGGGGCCAACGTCCTGACTTTC.

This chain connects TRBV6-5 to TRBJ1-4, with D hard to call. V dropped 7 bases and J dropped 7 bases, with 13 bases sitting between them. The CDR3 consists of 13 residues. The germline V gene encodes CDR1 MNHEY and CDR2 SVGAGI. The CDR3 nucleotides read TGTGCCAGCAACGCGGGGTCGGGTGAAAAACTGTTTTTT. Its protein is CASNAGSGEKLFF.

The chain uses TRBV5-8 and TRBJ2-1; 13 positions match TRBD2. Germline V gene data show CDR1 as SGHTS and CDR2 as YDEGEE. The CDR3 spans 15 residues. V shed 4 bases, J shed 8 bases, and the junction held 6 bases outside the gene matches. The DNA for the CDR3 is TGTGCCAGCAGCGTACTAGCGGGGGGGATGGATGAGCAGTTCTTC. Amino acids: CASSVLAGGMDEQFF.

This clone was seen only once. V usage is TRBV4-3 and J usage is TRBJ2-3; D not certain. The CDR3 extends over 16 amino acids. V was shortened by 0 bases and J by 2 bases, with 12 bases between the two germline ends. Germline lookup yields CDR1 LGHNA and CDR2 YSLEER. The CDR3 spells CASSQDRRRFTDTQYF. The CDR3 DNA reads TGCGCCAGCAGCCAAGATAGGCGCAGGTTCACAGATACGCAGTATTTT.

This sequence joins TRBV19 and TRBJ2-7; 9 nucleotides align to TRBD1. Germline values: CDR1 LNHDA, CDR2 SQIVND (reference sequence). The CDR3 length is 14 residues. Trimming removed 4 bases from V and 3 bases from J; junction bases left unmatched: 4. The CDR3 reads CASSSPGQGYEQYF. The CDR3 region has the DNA TGTGCCAGTAGTAGTCCGGGACAGGGCTACGAGCAGTACTTC.

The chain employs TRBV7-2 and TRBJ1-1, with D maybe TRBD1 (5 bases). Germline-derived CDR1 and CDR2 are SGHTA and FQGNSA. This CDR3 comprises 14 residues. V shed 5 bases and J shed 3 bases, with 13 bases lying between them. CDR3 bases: TGTGCCAGCAGCGGGCAATGGGGGGACACTGAAGCTTTCTTT. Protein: CASSGQWGDTEAFF.

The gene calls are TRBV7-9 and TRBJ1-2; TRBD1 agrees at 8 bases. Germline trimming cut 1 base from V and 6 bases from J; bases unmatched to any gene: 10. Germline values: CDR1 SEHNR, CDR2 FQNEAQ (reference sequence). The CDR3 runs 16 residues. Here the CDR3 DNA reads TGTGCCAGCAGCTTAGGATTGGACAGGGAGGGAGATGGCTACACCTTC. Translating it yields CASSLGLDREGDGYTF.